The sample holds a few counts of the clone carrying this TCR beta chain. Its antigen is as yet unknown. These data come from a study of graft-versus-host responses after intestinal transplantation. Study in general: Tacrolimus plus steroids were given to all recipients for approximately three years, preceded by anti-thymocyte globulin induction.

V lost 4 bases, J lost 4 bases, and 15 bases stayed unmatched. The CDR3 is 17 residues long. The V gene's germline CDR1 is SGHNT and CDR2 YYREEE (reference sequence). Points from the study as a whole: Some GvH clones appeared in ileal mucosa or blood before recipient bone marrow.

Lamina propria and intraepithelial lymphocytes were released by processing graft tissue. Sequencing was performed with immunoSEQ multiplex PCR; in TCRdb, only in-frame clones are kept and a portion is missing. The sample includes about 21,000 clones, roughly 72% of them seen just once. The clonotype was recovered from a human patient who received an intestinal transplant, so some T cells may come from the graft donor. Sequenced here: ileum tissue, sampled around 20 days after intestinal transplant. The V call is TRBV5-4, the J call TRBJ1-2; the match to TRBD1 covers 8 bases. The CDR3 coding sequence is TGTGCCAGCAGCCCCTACCGGGACAGGTCTGTTTTCTATGGCTACACCTTC. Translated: CASSPYRDRSVFYGYTF.